Listed here are 4 T cell receptor beta chains from one sample, sequenced in a study of T cell clonality in common variable immunodeficiency. These receptors lack a known antigen. Assay used: immunoSEQ multiplex PCR; TCRdb lists only in-frame clones, some missing. The record shows around 19,000 clones for this sample, with no singletons present. Overall study findings and caveats: Fewer deletions and N-nucleotide insertions were reportedly seen in common variable immunodeficiency TCR beta sequences.

Sequencing was performed on peripheral blood mononuclear cells. The receptors here all came from a human donor with common variable immunodeficiency.

This clone was detected a few times. With the read ending 3 residues before the CDR3 end, the germline J gene is used to fill in that end. The V and J genes are TRBV7-8 and TRBJ2-7; 7 bases agree with TRBD1. V lost 5 bases, J lost 4 bases, and 8 bases stayed unmatched. CDR1 and CDR2 (germline): SGHVS, FQNEAQ. CDR3 length: 14 residues. The CDR3 is CASSPRQGRYEQYF. The sequenced CDR3 bases are TGTGCCAGCAGCCCTAGACAGGGCCGGTACGAG.

Notes on this clone: The CDR3 end lies 3 residues beyond the end of the read and is filled in from the germline J gene. The chain links TRBV5-1 to TRBJ1-2; no clear D gene. V lost 0 bases to trimming and J lost 3 bases, with 9 bases between them. The germline CDR1 and CDR2 sequences are SGHRS and YFSETQ. This CDR3 contains 14 residues. CDR3 region: CASSLEAGYYGYTF. The DNA read from the CDR3 is TGCGCCAGCAGCTTGGAGGCGGGGTACTATGGC.

This clone showed up just a few times. The CDR3 is cut off 3 residues early in the read; its end comes from the germline J gene. The chain combines TRBV6-2 or TRBV6-3 with TRBJ1-5, with a tentative D call TRBD1 (5 bases). This CDR3 is built from 14 residues. In germline, CDR1 is MNHEY, CDR2 SVGEGT. Trimming cost V 2 bases and J 4 bases, with 9 bases left between them. CDR3 DNA, as far as it was read: TGTGCCAGCAGTTACGGGGCAGGGAATCAGCCC. It translates to CASSYGAGNQP. The whole CDR3 protein reads CASSYGAGNQPQHF.

This clone showed up many times. The missing CDR3 end, 3 residues past where the read stops, is filled in from the germline J gene. The V call is TRBV12-3 or TRBV12-4, the J call TRBJ2-3, with D unclear. There are 11 residues in the CDR3. Trimming cost V 4 bases and J 6 bases, with 5 bases left between them. The CDR3 loop is CASSSMDTQYF. Incomplete CDR3 DNA: TGTGCCAGCAGTTCTATGGATACG.